A single sample is the source of the 17 T cell receptor beta chains below, sequenced in a study of blood T cell repertoires in COVID-19. The assay was immunoSEQ multiplex PCR, and TCRdb's table has in-frame clones only and misses some. Of about 160,000 clones listed, less than 85% are singletons. Specimen: peripheral blood. The receptor set was obtained from a woman aged 55-69 years with COVID-19, enrolled during active disease.

V gene TRBV4-1 combines with J gene TRBJ2-5; 8 nucleotides align to TRBD2. This CDR3 contains 16 residues. V gave up 0 bases and J gave up 5 bases; unmatched junction bases: 8. Looked up from germline, CDR1 is MGHRA and CDR2 is YSYEKL. In nucleotides, the CDR3 is TGCGCCAGCAGCCAAGATCCGGCGGGGGGCCGGGAGACCCAGTACTTC. Amino acids: CASSQDPAGGRETQYF.

This chain uses TRBV11-2 with TRBJ1-3, with TRBD1 matching 8 bases. With V trimmed by 3 bases and J by 0 bases, 4 bases remained unmatched. CDR1 SGHAT and CDR2 FQNNGV come from the germline V gene. The CDR3 consists of 16 residues. This CDR3 reads CASSFPGGPSGNTIYF. CDR3 coding DNA: TGTGCCAGCAGCTTTCCAGGGGGCCCCTCTGGAAACACCATATATTTT.

The chain joins TRBV4-1 to TRBJ2-7; D is perhaps TRBD2 (5 bases). The CDR3 is made up of 13 amino acids. Germline V CDR1 and CDR2: MGHRA, YSYEKL. V lost 0 bases to trimming and J lost 4 bases, with 7 bases between them. The CDR3 DNA reads as TGCGCCAGCAGCCAAGATCGGGATTACGAGCAGTACGTC. This sequence encodes CASSQDRDYEQYV.

This clone was seen only once. The chain joins TRBV2 to TRBJ2-5; D is possibly TRBD1 (6 bases). The V end lost 1 base, the J end lost 5 bases, and 14 bases lay between the germline ends. Germline V lookup: CDR1 SNHLY, CDR2 FYNNEI. CDR3 length: 15 amino acids. The CDR3 sequence is CASSEEWGLGETQYF. The CDR3 DNA sequence: TGTGCCAGCAGTGAAGAGTGGGGGCTCGGGGAGACCCAGTACTTC.

The chain's CDR3 is CATSDLNLNYNEQFF. CDR3 in DNA: TGTGCCACCAGTGATTTGAATCTAAATTACAATGAGCAGTTCTTC. The rearrangement joins TRBV24-1 to TRBJ2-1; D not resolved. The germline gives CDR1 KGHDR, CDR2 SFDVKD. With 0 bases removed from V and 4 bases from J, the gap between germline ends came to 9 bases. The CDR3 runs 15 residues.

The V gene is TRBV6-5, the J gene TRBJ1-4; D is ambiguous. The CDR3 runs to 12 residues. Germline V gives CDR1 MNHEY, CDR2 SVGAGI. V was trimmed by 4 bases and J by 8 bases, leaving 8 bases between them. The DNA of the CDR3 is TGTGCCAGCAGTTCAAACAGCGAAAAACTGTTTTTT. Residues: CASSSNSEKLFF.

The CDR3 DNA follows: TGTGCCAGTAGTATAGGGTGGACAGGGGGAAGGGAGACCCAGTACTTC. This gives the protein CASSIGWTGGRETQYF. The chain uses TRBV19 and TRBJ2-5, with TRBD1 matching 10 bases. Looked up from germline, CDR1 is LNHDA and CDR2 is SQIVND (reference sequence). J lost 5 bases, V lost 1 base, and 7 bases had no gene match. The CDR3 is made up of 16 amino acids.

The rearrangement links TRBV5-1 to TRBJ2-1; D is possibly TRBD1 (8 bases). The germline CDR1 and CDR2 sequences are SGHRS and YFSETQ. Trimming left V 1 base short and J 2 bases short, with 22 bases between. This CDR3 comprises 19 residues. The CDR3 DNA sequence: TGCGCCAGCAGCTTGACCATCCTACAGGGGGGGCTCACCTACAATGAGCAGTTCTTC. It is translated as CASSLTILQGGLTYNEQFF. The full variable domain, its missing parts supplied by reference TRBV5-1 and TRBJ2-1, is KAGVTQTPRYLIKTRGQQVTLSCSPISGHRSVSWYQQTPGQGLQFLFEYFSETQRNKGNFPGRFSGRQFSNSRSEMNVSTLELGDSALYLCASSLTILQGGLTYNEQFFGPGTRLTVL.

V is TRBV6-2 or TRBV6-3 and J is TRBJ2-1, with 10 bases lining up with TRBD2. The germline V gene encodes CDR1 MNHEY and CDR2 SVGEGT. There are 17 residues in the CDR3. The junction had 7 bases not matched to a gene; V was cut back by 0 bases and J by 5 bases. Here the CDR3 DNA reads TGTGCCAGCAGTTACTCGCTAGGGACTAGCGAAAACAATGAGCAGTTCTTC. It yields the protein CASSYSLGTSENNEQFF.

The chain combines TRBV3-1 (or the pseudogene TRBV3-2) with TRBJ1-4; 7 bases line up with TRBD1. V lost 4 bases and J lost 7; bases outside the gene matches: 9. CDR3 length equals 15 residues. Looked up from germline, CDR1 is LGHDT and CDR2 is YNNKEL (reference sequence). The CDR3 nucleotides read TGTGCCAGCAGCCCAGACGCAGGGGGGCGTGAAAAACTGTTTTTT. Its translation is CASSPDAGGREKLFF.

This chain uses TRBV3-1 (or the pseudogene TRBV3-2) with TRBJ1-3; no reliable D call. Trimming shortened V by 1 base and J by 4 bases, and 11 bases separated the two germline ends. Germline V gene data show CDR1 as LGHDT and CDR2 as YNNKEL (reference sequence). The CDR3 is 15 residues long. The CDR3 region is CASSQVGRPGNTIYF. The CDR3 coding sequence is TGTGCCAGCAGCCAAGTAGGGAGGCCCGGAAACACCATATATTTT.

This clone was found a few times. The chain joins TRBV9 to TRBJ2-2; TRBD2 agrees at 8 bases. The CDR3 loop spans 17 amino acids. Per germline, CDR1 SGDLS and CDR2 YYNGEE. The ends lost 4 bases at V and 2 bases at J; junction bases unmatched: 10. DNA of the CDR3: TGTGCCAGCAGCCCTACGGGACTAGTGCTAAACACCGGGGAGCTGTTTTTT. Translated: CASSPTGLVLNTGELFF. Based on the CDR3 plus reference TRBV9 and TRBJ2-2, the full variable domain is DSGVTQTPKHLITATGQRVTLRCSPRSGDLSVYWYQQSLDQGLQFLIQYYNGEERAKGNILERFSAQQFPDLHSELNLSSLELGDSALYFCASSPTGLVLNTGELFFGEGSRLTVL.

This sequence joins TRBV18 and TRBJ1-5, with a possible D match to TRBD1 (6 bases). V lost 6 bases, J lost 1 base, and 16 bases lay in between. This CDR3 has 16 amino acids. Looked up from germline, CDR1 is KGHSH and CDR2 is LQKENI. This CDR3 reads CASSQIQGTSNQPQHF. CDR3 DNA sequence: TGTGCCAGCTCGCAGATACAGGGAACGAGCAATCAGCCCCAGCATTTT.

As DNA, the CDR3 is TGTGCCAGCAGTTACAGGGAGGGGGGGACCGGGGAGCTGTTTTTT. Translation: CASSYREGGTGELFF. The genes are TRBV6-5 and TRBJ2-2; possible D gene TRBD2, 7 bases. V was clipped by 2 bases and J by 5 bases, with 12 bases between them. CDR3 length: 15 amino acids. From germline, CDR1 is MNHEY and CDR2 SVGAGI.

The gene calls are TRBV10-3 and TRBJ1-1; D is unresolved. CDR3 size: 13 residues. CDR1 and CDR2 (germline): ENHRY, SYGVKD. Trimming took off 6 bases at V and 1 base at J, with 9 bases between the two ends. In DNA, the CDR3 is TGTGCCATCAGGAACAGTGAGAACACTGAAGCTTTCTTT. Protein sequence: CAIRNSENTEAFF.

The genes are TRBV11-2 and TRBJ1-4; perhaps TRBD1 as D (6 bases). The germline V gene encodes CDR1 SGHAT and CDR2 FQNNGV. CDR3 size: 15 residues. Trimming shortened V by 5 bases and J by 8 bases, and 18 bases separated the two germline ends. CDR3 loop: CASSKGGQGPEKLFF. CDR3 in DNA: TGTGCCAGCAGCAAGGGGGGGCAGGGCCCCGAAAAACTGTTTTTT.

The rearrangement links TRBV24-1 to TRBJ2-1; 8 nucleotides agree with TRBD2. The CDR3 length is 15 residues. Trimming removed 6 bases from V and 6 bases from J; junction bases left unmatched: 9. The V gene's germline CDR1 is KGHDR and CDR2 SFDVKD. The DNA of the CDR3 is TGTGCCACCAGTCCCTTATCGGGAGGGCTCAATGAGCAGTTCTTC. This sequence encodes CATSPLSGGLNEQFF.